This TCR beta chain was documented in a study of identical twins. TCRdb re-derived calls from the 5' RACE reads in MiXCR, one entry per CDR3 protein. The sample lists more than 600,000 distinct CDR3 sequences, about 20% seen once, with 10% to 15% in the top ten. After removal of 1 base from V and 15 bases from J, the junction contained 10 bases not matched to a gene. This CDR3 comprises 14 residues. Regarding the study as a whole: Low generation probability was overrepresented in out-of-frame alpha sequences shared by twins. The models gave estimates that fell short of the out-of-frame TCR alpha sharing seen in monozygotic twins. Excess sharing by twins proved weaker in beta out-of-frame sequences.

Remarks on this clonotype: What it recognizes is unknown.

These same records also appear under a second study, on T cells expressing NK-cell markers. That report adds: A handful of donors' CD3+CD56-NKG2C+ cells were dominated by the same clonotypes.

Sequenced input: PBMCs. The sequence came from a woman under 30 in good health. The chain has TRBV12-3 or TRBV12-4 and TRBJ2-1; 9 bases are a match to TRBD2. CDR3 bases: TGTGCCAGCAGTTTAGGAGCTAGCGGGGACTCACGGTTCTTC. Amino acid sequence: CASSLGASGDSRFF.